These 24 T cell receptor beta chains originate from one sample sequenced in a study of PD-1 blockade in classical Hodgkin lymphoma. Stated time point: cycle 4 day 1 (C4D1), after 5 to 7 weeks of nivolumab. Autologous stem cell transplantation was followed by relapse in every patient, and brentuximab vedotin exposure varied. Sequencing used immunoSEQ multiplex PCR; TCRdb keeps in-frame clones, though not all of them. The data contain roughly 42,000 clones, around 69% of them singletons. This specimen was peripheral blood mononuclear cells (PBMCs), taken before the fourth cycle of nivolumab. All receptors derive from a human donor with classical Hodgkin lymphoma.

By its share, this clone is medium-sized. The chain couples TRBV6-5 to TRBJ1-1; D not certain. Germline CDR1 reads MNHEY; CDR2 reads SVGAGI. Between the trimmed V and J ends, which lost 3 bases and 6 bases, there was a span of 11 bases. This CDR3 contains 13 residues. CDR3: CASSYGQSAEAFF. The CDR3 DNA reads as TGTGCCAGCAGTTATGGGCAGAGTGCTGAAGCTTTCTTT.

The chain employs TRBV4-1 and TRBJ2-3; perhaps D is TRBD1 or TRBD2 (5 bases each). The CDR3 totals 13 residues. Trimming stripped 6 bases from V and 4 bases from J, with 11 bases between. From germline, CDR1 is MGHRA and CDR2 YSYEKL. Here the CDR3 DNA reads TGCGCCAGCAGTTACGGGGCCCCAGATACGCAGTATTTT. Translated, it gives CASSYGAPDTQYF.

This CDR3 reads CASSYSGGAGAFF. The CDR3 nucleotides read TGTGCCAGCAGTTACTCTGGGGGCGCCGGGGCTTTCTTT. The chain couples TRBV6-5 to TRBJ1-1; TRBD1 is a possible D gene (6 bases). The germline V and J ends were trimmed by 0 bases and 11 bases, with 13 bases remaining between them. The CDR3 covers 13 residues. Germline V gene data show CDR1 as MNHEY and CDR2 as SVGAGI.

The J gene is TRBJ2-7, the V gene TRBV25-1, with D perhaps matching TRBD2 (5 bases). The CDR3 has 15 amino acids. Trimming shortened V by 3 bases and J by 0 bases, and 12 bases separated the two germline ends. The germline V gene encodes CDR1 MGHDK and CDR2 SYGVNS. CDR3 sequence (DNA): TGTGCCAGCAGTGAGACGGCCGGACTCTCCTACGAGCAGTACTTC. Its protein product is CASSETAGLSYEQYF.

This clone occurred a few times. In DNA, the CDR3 is TGTGCCAGCAGCTTAGGGGCGGGGCTCACAGATACGCAGTATTTT. Amino acids: CASSLGAGLTDTQYF. The chain links TRBV7-8 to TRBJ2-3, with D perhaps matching TRBD2 (6 bases). Germline CDR1 reads SGHVS; CDR2 reads FQNEAQ. This CDR3 is 15 amino acids long. The ends were cut back, 1 base at V and 2 bases at J, with 10 bases in the middle. Full variable domain (outside the CDR3, taken from reference TRBV7-8 and TRBJ2-3): GAGVSQSPRYKVAKRGQDVALRCDPISGHVSLFWYQQALGQGPEFLTYFQNEAQLDKSGLPSDRFFAERPEGSVSTLKIQRTQQEDSAVYLCASSLGAGLTDTQYFGPGTRLTVL.

The chain employs TRBV7-3 and TRBJ1-2, with 8 bases matching TRBD1. J lost 2 bases, V lost 5 bases, and 10 bases had no gene match. The CDR3 is 16 amino acids. The germline V gene has CDR1 SGHTA and CDR2 FQGTGA. Here the CDR3 DNA reads TGTGCCAGCAGCCTCCTGACAGGGGAGGCAAACTATGGCTACACCTTC. The encoded protein is CASSLLTGEANYGYTF.

This clone was detected a few times. This chain joins TRBV5-5 and TRBJ1-2; no clear D gene. The V end was cut by 4 bases, the J end by 3 bases, with 16 bases between. CDR3 length equals 15 residues. Germline CDR1 and CDR2: SGHKS and YYEKEE (reference sequence). The CDR3 DNA is TGTGCCAGCAGCCTCCTGCCGACGGGCGACTATGGCTACACCTTC. Amino acid sequence: CASSLLPTGDYGYTF.

V and J are TRBV9 and TRBJ1-2; no clear D gene. Germline CDR1 is SGDLS and CDR2 is YYNGEE. Trimming removed 5 bases from V and 7 bases from J, with 18 bases in between. This CDR3 has 14 amino acids. The CDR3, as DNA: TGTGCCAGCAGTCCCGCCGTGGCAGGACGTGGCTACACCTTC. Residues: CASSPAVAGRGYTF.

V gene TRBV5-1 combines with J gene TRBJ2-3; 12 positions match TRBD2. CDR3 length equals 16 residues. Germline-derived CDR1 and CDR2 are SGHRS and YFSETQ. J gave up 2 bases and V 2 bases, and 3 bases lay outside the gene matches. The CDR3 sequence is CASSFSSGGATDTQYF. Written as DNA, the CDR3 is TGCGCCAGCAGCTTTTCTAGCGGGGGGGCCACAGATACGCAGTATTTT. The variable domain in full, with the rest retrieved from reference TRBV5-1 and TRBJ2-3, is KAGVTQTPRYLIKTRGQQVTLSCSPISGHRSVSWYQQTPGQGLQFLFEYFSETQRNKGNFPGRFSGRQFSNSRSEMNVSTLELGDSALYLCASSFSSGGATDTQYFGPGTRLTVL.

The J gene is TRBJ1-2, the V gene TRBV4-3; D may be TRBD1 (6 bases). Germline V lookup: CDR1 LGHNA, CDR2 YSLEER. Between the trimmed V and J ends, which lost 0 bases and 6 bases, there was a span of 14 bases. The CDR3 runs 15 residues. The CDR3 DNA follows: TGCGCCAGCAGCCAAGATTGGGGGGCGGGGAATGGCTACACCTTC. This codes for CASSQDWGAGNGYTF.

The chain's CDR3 is CASSPTSGDNEQFF. The DNA for the CDR3 is TGTGCCAGCAGTCCGACTAGCGGGGACAATGAGCAGTTCTTC. V usage is TRBV7-8 and J usage is TRBJ2-1, with TRBD2 matching over 11 bases. In germline, CDR1 is SGHVS, CDR2 FQNEAQ. The CDR3 spans 14 residues. Trimming cost V 6 bases and J 5 bases; bases outside gene matches: 3.

The chain has TRBV2 and TRBJ1-2, with 10 positions matching TRBD1. The V gene's germline CDR1 is SNHLY and CDR2 FYNNEI. V dropped 1 base and J dropped 8; count of bases not matched to a gene: 4. This CDR3 has 14 residues. The CDR3 DNA sequence: TGTGCCAGCAGTGAAGGGGACAGGGGATGGGGCTACACCTTC. This encodes CASSEGDRGWGYTF.

The rearrangement joins TRBV27 to TRBJ2-5, with D perhaps TRBD2 (5 bases). This CDR3 has 14 residues. The germline CDR1 and CDR2 sequences are MNHEY and SMNVEV (reference sequence). V gave up 6 bases and J gave up 0 bases, with 11 bases separating them. CDR3 DNA sequence: TGTGCCAGCAGGCGTACTAGGTACCAAGAGACCCAGTACTTC. It encodes CASRRTRYQETQYF.

V is TRBV2 and J is TRBJ1-5, with D possibly being TRBD1 (6 bases). The germline gives CDR1 SNHLY, CDR2 FYNNEI. V lost 7 bases and J 7 bases, leaving 14 bases between the germline ends. The CDR3 covers 13 residues. The CDR3 DNA sequence: TGTGCCAGCAATGGTAGGGGGAACCAGCCCCAGCATTTT. This sequence encodes CASNGRGNQPQHF.

The CDR3, as DNA: TGCAGCGTTGAAATGCCGTATTCTGAAGCTTTCTTT. This sequence encodes CSVEMPYSEAFF. This chain connects TRBV29-1 to TRBJ1-1; no definite D call. CDR3 length: 12 residues. The germline CDR1 and CDR2 sequences are SQVTM and ANQGSEA. V was trimmed by 2 bases and J by 6 bases, leaving 10 bases between them.

CDR3 residues: CASRQGDTQYF. CDR3 nucleotide sequence: TGTGCCAGCAGGCAGGGGGATACGCAGTATTTT. The chain couples TRBV28 to TRBJ2-3; D might be TRBD1 (6 bases). The CDR3 sequence is 11 residues long. Germline loops: CDR1 MDHEN, CDR2 SYDVKM. Trimming removed 6 bases at V and 6 bases at J, with 7 bases between.

The genes are TRBV6-1 and TRBJ2-5; 12 bases are a match to TRBD2. Unmatched junction bases numbered 3, after V lost 4 bases and J lost 3 bases. This CDR3 has 15 amino acids. Germline values: CDR1 MNHNS, CDR2 SASEGT. As DNA, the CDR3 is TGTGCCAGCAGTGTTAGACTAGCGGGGGAAGAGACCCAGTACTTC. Protein: CASSVRLAGEETQYF.

The V and J genes are TRBV7-8 and TRBJ1-4, with a weak D call TRBD1 (6 bases). The V gene lost 5 bases and the J gene lost 3 bases, with 10 bases spanning the gap. Germline loops: CDR1 SGHVS, CDR2 FQNEAQ. The CDR3 sequence is 14 residues long. DNA of the CDR3: TGTGCCAGCAGCCCGGGGGGGCCTAATGAAAAACTGTTTTTT. Amino acids: CASSPGGPNEKLFF.

This chain joins TRBV28 and TRBJ1-6; the D is unclear. The ends were cut back, 3 bases at V and 4 bases at J, with 10 bases in the middle. CDR1 and CDR2 (germline): MDHEN, SYDVKM. This CDR3 is built from 15 residues. CDR3 DNA sequence: TGTGCCAGCAGTTTGAAGGGCACTTATAATTCACCCCTCCACTTT. Its protein product is CASSLKGTYNSPLHF.

The chain combines TRBV7-9 with TRBJ1-2; D not certain. Germline V gives CDR1 SEHNR, CDR2 FQNEAQ (reference sequence). Trimming left V 4 bases short and J 3 bases short, with 15 bases between. The CDR3 consists of 15 residues. For the CDR3, the DNA is TGTGCCAGCAGCTCCTACGACGGGGAGGACTATGGCTACACCTTC. This translates into CASSSYDGEDYGYTF. Full variable domain (rest looked up from reference TRBV7-9 and TRBJ1-2): DTGVSQNPRHKITKRGQNVTFRCDPISEHNRLYWYRQTLGQGPEFLTYFQNEAQLEKSRLLSDRFSAERPKGSFSTLEIQRTEQGDSAMYLCASSSYDGEDYGYTFGSGTRLTVV.

V gene TRBV2 combines with J gene TRBJ1-5; 10 nucleotides match TRBD1. Germline V gene data show CDR1 as SNHLY and CDR2 as FYNNEI. This CDR3 region has 13 residues. Trimming cost V 6 bases and J 5 bases; bases outside gene matches: 1. DNA of the CDR3: TGTGCCAGCAGGGGACAGGGGCATCAGCCCCAGCATTTT. Amino acids: CASRGQGHQPQHF.

The chain carries TRBV19 and TRBJ2-7, with D perhaps matching TRBD2 (5 bases). The germline gives CDR1 LNHDA, CDR2 SQIVND (reference sequence). The V end lost 6 bases, the J end lost 6 bases, and 15 bases lay between the germline ends. This CDR3 spans 13 amino acids. CDR3 DNA: TGTGCCAGTAGGGGCCCCGAAGCGGTCGAGCAGTACTTC. It is translated as CASRGPEAVEQYF.

The chain combines TRBV7-2 with TRBJ2-6; the D is unclear. There are 14 residues in the CDR3. Trimming left V 7 bases short and J 1 base short, with 8 bases between. Germline CDR1 is SGHTA and CDR2 is FQGNSA. In DNA form, the CDR3 reads TGTGCCAGCACCACGGAATCTGGGGCCAACGTCCTGACTTTC. It specifies CASTTESGANVLTF.

This sequence joins TRBV2 and TRBJ2-7; 10 positions agree with TRBD1. The germline V gene encodes CDR1 SNHLY and CDR2 FYNNEI. V lost 3 bases and J lost 5; bases outside the gene matches: 13. This CDR3 is built from 17 residues. Here the CDR3 reads CASSEVQGDRGFNEQYF. CDR3 nucleotide sequence: TGTGCCAGCAGTGAGGTTCAGGGGGACAGGGGTTTCAACGAGCAGTACTTC.